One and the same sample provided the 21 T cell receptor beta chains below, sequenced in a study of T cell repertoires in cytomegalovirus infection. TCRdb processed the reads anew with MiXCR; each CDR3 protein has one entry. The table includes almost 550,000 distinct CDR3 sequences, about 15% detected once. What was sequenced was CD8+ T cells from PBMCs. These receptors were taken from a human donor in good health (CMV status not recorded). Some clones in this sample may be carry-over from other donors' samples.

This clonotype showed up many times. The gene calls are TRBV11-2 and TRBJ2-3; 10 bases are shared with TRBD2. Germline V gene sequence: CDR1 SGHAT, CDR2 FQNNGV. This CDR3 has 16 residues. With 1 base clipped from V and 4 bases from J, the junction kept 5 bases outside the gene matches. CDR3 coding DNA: TGTGCCAGCAGCTTAGCTCGGACTAGCGGAGCAGATACGCAGTATTTT. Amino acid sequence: CASSLARTSGADTQYF.

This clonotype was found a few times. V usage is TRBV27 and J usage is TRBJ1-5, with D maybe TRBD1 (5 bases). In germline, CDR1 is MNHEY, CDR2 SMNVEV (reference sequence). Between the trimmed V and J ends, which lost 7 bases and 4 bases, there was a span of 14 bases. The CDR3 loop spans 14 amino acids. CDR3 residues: CASTSGTLNQPQHF. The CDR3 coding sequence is TGTGCCAGCACCTCCGGGACCTTAAATCAGCCCCAGCATTTT.

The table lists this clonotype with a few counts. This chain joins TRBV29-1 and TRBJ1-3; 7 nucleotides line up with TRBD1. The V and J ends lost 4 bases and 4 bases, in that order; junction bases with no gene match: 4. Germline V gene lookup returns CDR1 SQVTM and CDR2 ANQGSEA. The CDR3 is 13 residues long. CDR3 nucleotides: TGCAGCGTTGGACAGGGCGAAGGAAACACCATATATTTT. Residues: CSVGQGEGNTIYF.

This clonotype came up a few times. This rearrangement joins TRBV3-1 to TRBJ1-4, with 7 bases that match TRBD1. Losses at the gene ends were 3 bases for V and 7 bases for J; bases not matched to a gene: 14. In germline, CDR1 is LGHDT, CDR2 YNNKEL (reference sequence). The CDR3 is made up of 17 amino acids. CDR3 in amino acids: CASSQPGAKGAGEKLFF. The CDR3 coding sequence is TGTGCCAGCAGCCAGCCGGGAGCGAAGGGGGCGGGTGAAAAACTGTTTTTT.

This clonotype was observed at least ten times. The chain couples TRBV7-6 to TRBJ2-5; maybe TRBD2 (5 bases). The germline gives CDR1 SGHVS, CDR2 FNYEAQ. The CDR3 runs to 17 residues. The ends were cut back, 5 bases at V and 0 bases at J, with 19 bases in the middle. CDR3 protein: CASSTSAERYNQETQYF. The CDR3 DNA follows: TGTGCCAGCAGCACCTCTGCCGAGCGGTACAACCAAGAGACCCAGTACTTC.

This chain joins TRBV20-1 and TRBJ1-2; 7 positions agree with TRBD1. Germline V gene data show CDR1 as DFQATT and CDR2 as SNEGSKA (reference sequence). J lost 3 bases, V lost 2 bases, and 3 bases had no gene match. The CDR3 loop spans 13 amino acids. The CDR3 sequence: CSARSDRDYGYTF. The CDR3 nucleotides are TGCAGTGCTAGATCTGACAGGGACTATGGCTACACCTTC.

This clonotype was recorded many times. The CDR3 is CASSIRQGRMNTEAFF. The CDR3 DNA follows: TGTGCCAGTAGTATTCGACAGGGCCGAATGAACACTGAAGCTTTCTTT. This chain links TRBV19 with TRBJ1-1; 7 nucleotides agree with TRBD1. CDR3 length: 16 amino acids. V lost 3 bases and J lost 0; bases outside the gene matches: 7. Germline assignment: CDR1 LNHDA and CDR2 SQIVND (reference sequence).

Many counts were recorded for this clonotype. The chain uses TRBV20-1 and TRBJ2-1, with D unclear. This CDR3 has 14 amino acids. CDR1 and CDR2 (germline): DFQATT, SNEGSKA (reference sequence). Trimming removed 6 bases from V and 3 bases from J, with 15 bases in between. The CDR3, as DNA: TGCAGTGCCGGGCCTCCAGGCCACTACAATGAGCAGTTCTTC. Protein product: CSAGPPGHYNEQFF.

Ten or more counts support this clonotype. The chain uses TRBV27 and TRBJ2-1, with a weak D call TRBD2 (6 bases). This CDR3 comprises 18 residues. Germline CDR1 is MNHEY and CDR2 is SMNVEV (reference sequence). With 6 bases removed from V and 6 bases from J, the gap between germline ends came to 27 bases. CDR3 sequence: CASRNIDRGGEALNEQFF. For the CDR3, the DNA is TGTGCCAGCAGGAACATCGATAGAGGAGGGGAAGCCCTCAATGAGCAGTTCTTC.

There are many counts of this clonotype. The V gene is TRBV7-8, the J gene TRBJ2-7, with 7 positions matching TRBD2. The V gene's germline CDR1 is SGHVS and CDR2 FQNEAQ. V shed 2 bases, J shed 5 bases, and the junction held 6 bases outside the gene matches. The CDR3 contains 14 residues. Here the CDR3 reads CASSLSGGVDEQYF. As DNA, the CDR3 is TGTGCCAGCAGCTTATCGGGGGGAGTCGACGAGCAGTACTTC. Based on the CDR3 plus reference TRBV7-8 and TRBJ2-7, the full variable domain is GAGVSQSPRYKVAKRGQDVALRCDPISGHVSLFWYQQALGQGPEFLTYFQNEAQLDKSGLPSDRFFAERPEGSVSTLKIQRTQQEDSAVYLCASSLSGGVDEQYFGPGTRLTVT.

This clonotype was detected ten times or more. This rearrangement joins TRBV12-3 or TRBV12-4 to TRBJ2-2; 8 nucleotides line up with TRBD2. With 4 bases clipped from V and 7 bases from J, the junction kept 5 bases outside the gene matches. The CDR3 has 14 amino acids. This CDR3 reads CASSYSGISGELFF. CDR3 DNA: TGTGCCAGCAGTTATAGCGGGATAAGCGGGGAGCTGTTTTTT.

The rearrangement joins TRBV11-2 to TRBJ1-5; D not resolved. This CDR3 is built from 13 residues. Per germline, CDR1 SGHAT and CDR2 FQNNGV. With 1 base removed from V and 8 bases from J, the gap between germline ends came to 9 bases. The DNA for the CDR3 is TGTGCCAGCAGCTTAGCTAGGAGGGAGCCCCAGCATTTT. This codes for CASSLARREPQHF.

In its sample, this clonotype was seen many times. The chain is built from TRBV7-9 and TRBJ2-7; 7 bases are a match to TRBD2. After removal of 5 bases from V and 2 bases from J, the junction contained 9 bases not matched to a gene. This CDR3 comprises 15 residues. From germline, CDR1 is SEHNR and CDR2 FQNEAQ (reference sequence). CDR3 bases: TGTGCCAGCAGCCCCCGGGGTAGCGGGCCCTACGAGCAGTACTTC. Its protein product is CASSPRGSGPYEQYF.

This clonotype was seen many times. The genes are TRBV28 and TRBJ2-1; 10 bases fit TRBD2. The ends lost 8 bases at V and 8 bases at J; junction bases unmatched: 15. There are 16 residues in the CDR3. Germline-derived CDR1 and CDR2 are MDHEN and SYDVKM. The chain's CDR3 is CASGPLRASGSHEQFF. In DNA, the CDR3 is TGTGCCAGCGGACCACTAAGGGCTAGCGGGAGCCATGAGCAGTTCTTC.

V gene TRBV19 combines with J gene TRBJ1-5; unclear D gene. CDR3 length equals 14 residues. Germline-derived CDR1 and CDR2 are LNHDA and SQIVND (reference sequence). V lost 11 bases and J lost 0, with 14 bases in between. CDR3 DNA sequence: TGTGCCTCCAAACAGAGGCTTAGCAATCAGCCCCAGCATTTT. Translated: CASKQRLSNQPQHF.

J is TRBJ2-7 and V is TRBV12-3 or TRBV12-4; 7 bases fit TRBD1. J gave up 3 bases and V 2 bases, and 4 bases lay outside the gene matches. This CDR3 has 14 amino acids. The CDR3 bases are TGTGCCAGCAGTTTACAGGACAGGAGCTACGAGCAGTACTTC. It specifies CASSLQDRSYEQYF.

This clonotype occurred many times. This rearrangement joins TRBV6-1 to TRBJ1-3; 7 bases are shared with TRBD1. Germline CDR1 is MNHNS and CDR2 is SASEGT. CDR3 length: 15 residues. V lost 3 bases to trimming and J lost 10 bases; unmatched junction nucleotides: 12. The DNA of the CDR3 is TGTGCCAGCAGTGATTCAGGGGGTGGTATCCGTACCATATATTTT. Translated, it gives CASSDSGGGIRTIYF.

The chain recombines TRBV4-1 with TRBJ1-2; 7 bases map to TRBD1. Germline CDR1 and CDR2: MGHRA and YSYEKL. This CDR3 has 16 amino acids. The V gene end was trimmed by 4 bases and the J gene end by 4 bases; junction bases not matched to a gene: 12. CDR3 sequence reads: CASSLLGPGGVYGYTF. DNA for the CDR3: TGCGCCAGCAGCCTTCTTGGTCCAGGGGGGGTCTATGGCTACACCTTC.

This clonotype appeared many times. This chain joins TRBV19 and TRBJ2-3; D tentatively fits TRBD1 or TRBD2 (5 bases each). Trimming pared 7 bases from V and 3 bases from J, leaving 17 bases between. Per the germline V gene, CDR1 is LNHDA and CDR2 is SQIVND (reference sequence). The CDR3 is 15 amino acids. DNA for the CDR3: TGTGCCAGTAAGGTCGCGGGCAGGGAGACAGATACGCAGTATTTT. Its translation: CASKVAGRETDTQYF.

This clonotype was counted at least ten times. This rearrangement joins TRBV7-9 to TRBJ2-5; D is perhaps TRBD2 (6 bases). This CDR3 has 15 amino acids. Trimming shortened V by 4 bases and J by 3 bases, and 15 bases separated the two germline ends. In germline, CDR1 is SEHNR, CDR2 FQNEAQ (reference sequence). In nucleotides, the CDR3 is TGTGCCAGCAGCTCTGACAGCCAGCGGGAAGAGACCCAGTACTTC. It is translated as CASSSDSQREETQYF.

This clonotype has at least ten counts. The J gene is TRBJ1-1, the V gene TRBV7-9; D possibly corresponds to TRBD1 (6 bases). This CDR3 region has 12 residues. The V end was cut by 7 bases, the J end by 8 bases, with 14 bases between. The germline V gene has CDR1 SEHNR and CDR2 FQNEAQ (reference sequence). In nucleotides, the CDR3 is TGTGCCAGCACCCTCGAGGGGGGGGAAGCTTTCTTT. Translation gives CASTLEGGEAFF.